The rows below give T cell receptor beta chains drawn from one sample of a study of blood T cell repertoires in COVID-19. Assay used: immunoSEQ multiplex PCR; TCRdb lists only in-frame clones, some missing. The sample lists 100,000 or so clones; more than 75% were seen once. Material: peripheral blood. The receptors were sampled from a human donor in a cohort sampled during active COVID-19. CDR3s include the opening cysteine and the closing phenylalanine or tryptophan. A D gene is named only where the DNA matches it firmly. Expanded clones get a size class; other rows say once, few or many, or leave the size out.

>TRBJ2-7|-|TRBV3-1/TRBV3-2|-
TGTGCCAGCAGCCGGGTAGGTGGGGGGAGCTCCTACGAGCAGTACTTC
CASSRVGGGSSYEQYF
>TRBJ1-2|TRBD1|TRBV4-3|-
TGCGCCAGCAGCCAACAGGGGGCCCCACATGCTTATGGCTACACCTTC
CASSQQGAPHAYGYTF
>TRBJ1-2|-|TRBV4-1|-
TGCGCCAGCAGCCAAGATAGGGGAGGGGACGGCTACACCTTC
CASSQDRGGDGYTF
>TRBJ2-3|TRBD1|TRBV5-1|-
TGCGCCAGCAGCTCGGGACAGACTAGCACAGATACGCAGTATTTT
CASSSGQTSTDTQYF
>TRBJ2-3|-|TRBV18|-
TGTGCCAGCTCACAAGGCGGGACCTCAGATACGCAGTATTTT
CASSQGGTSDTQYF
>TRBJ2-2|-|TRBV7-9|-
TGTGCCAGCAGCTTAGCGGGGGGCACCGGGGAGCTGTTTTTT
CASSLAGGTGELFF
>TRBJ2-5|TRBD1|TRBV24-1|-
TGTGCCACCAGTGACCCAAGGACAGGGTCACAGACCCAGTACTTC
CATSDPRTGSQTQYF
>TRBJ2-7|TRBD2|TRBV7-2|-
TGTGCCAGCAGCTTGGGACTAGCGGGGGAGCAGTACTTC
CASSLGLAGEQYF
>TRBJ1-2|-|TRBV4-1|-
TGCGCCAGCAGCCAATACCTCTCCGGGACTGTTGAGGATGGCTACACCTTC
CASSQYLSGTVEDGYTF
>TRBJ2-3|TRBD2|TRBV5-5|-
TGTGCCAGCAGCTTGGTTAGCGGGGCGAACACAGATACGCAGTATTTT
CASSLVSGANTDTQYF
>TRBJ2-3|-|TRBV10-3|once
TGTGCCATCAGCACTCGATCGTTGGGGGCCACAGATACGCAGTATTTT
CAISTRSLGATDTQYF
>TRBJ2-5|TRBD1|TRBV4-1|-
TGCGCCAGCAGCCGAAACCGGGACAGGGTAGAGACCCAGTACTTC
CASSRNRDRVETQYF
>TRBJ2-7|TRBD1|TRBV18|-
TGTGCCAGCTCACCAGCCACAGGGGGTTCCTACGAGCAGTACTTC
CASSPATGGSYEQYF
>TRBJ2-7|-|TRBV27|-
TGTGCCAGCAGTTTAATCCCACCGACAGAAATAAGCTCCTACGAGCAGTACTTC
CASSLIPPTEISSYEQYF
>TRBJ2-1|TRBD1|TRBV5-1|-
TGCGCCAGCAGCTTACAGGGGGGCTCCTACAATGAGCAGTTCTTC
CASSLQGGSYNEQFF
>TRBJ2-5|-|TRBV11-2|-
TGTGCCAGCATAAAGGACATTGGAGAGACCCAGTACTTC
CASIKDIGETQYF
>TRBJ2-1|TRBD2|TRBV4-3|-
TGCGCCAGCAGCCAAGATTTGGGGGAGGGCTTGTATGAGCAGTTCTTC
CASSQDLGEGLYEQFF
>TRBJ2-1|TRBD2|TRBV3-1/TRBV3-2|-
TGTGCCAGCAGCCAGGGGACTAGCGGGTACTCCTACAATGAGCAGTTCTTC
CASSQGTSGYSYNEQFF
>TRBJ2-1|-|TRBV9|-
TGTGCCAGCAGCGTAGGGCAGAACAACAATGAGCAGTTCTTC
CASSVGQNNNEQFF
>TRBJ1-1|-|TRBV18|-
TGTGCCAGCTCACTAGGGAGCGTGAACACTGAAGCTTTCTTT
CASSLGSVNTEAFF
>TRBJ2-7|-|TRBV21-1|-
TGTGCCAGCAGCGCACCACCGGGGTGTGCCTACGAGCAGTACTTC
CASSAPPGCAYEQYF
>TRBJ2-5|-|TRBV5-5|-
TGTGCCAGCAGGAAGGACTTTCAAGAGACCCAGTACTTC
CASRKDFQETQYF
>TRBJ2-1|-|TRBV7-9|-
TGTGCCAGCAGGACCAGTAGTGGCGAGGGCTACAATGAGCAGTTCTTC
CASRTSSGEGYNEQFF
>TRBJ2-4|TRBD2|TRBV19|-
TGTGCCAGTAGTATTCGGGGGGGCATTCAGTACTTC
CASSIRGGIQYF
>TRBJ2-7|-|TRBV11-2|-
TGTGCCAGCACCCCCCAGGCCTGGCGACCGGGATACTCCTACGAGCAGTACTTC
CASTPQAWRPGYSYEQYF
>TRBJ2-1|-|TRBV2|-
TGTGCCAGCAGTGTCGGGAGTACCTCGAGACAATTAGGTGAGCAGTTCTTC
CASSVGSTSRQLGEQFF
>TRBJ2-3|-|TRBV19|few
TGTGCCAGTAGCCTCCGAGGAGGGGCGGGACGGGGGGCTCTCACAGATACGCAGTATTTT
CASSLRGGAGRGALTDTQYF
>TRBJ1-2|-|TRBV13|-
TGTGCCAGCAGCACCCGGGGGGGGAGAGCTAACTATGGCTACACCTTC
CASSTRGGRANYGYTF
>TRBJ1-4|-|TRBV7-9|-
TGTGCCAGCAGCTTAGGCCGGGCAACTAATGAAAAACTGTTTTTT
CASSLGRATNEKLFF
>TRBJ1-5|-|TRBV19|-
TGTGCCAGTAGTATCGTGGGGAGAGGTCAGCCCCAGCATTTT
CASSIVGRGQPQHF
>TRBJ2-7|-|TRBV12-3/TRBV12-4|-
TGTGCCAGCAGTTTGGCCCCAAACGAGCAGTACTTC
CASSLAPNEQYF
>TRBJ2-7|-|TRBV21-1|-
TGTGCCAGCAGCAAACCCCTAGCGGGGAGCCACGAGCAGTACTTC
CASSKPLAGSHEQYF
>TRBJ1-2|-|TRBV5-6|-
TGTGCCAGCAGCTTGGGTGTAAGCCTCCATTCCGGCTACACCTTC
CASSLGVSLHSGYTF
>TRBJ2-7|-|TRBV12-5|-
TGTGCTAGCGCCGATGTGACCGGGTCTGTCCACGAGCAGTACTTC
CASADVTGSVHEQYF
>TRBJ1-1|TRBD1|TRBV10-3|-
TGTGCCATCAGTCAACAAACAGGGGTAGCGGAAGCTTTCTTT
CAISQQTGVAEAFF
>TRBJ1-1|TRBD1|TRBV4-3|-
TGCGCCAGCAGCCAAGATGTAATTAGGAAGGACAGGGGAGGGACTGAAGCTTTCTTT
CASSQDVIRKDRGGTEAFF
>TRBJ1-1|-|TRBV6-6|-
TGTGCCAGCAGCCCGGGGAACACTGAAGCTTTCTTT
CASSPGNTEAFF
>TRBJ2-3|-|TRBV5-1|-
TGCGCCAGCAGCTTGTATGGGGGCATGGGCACAGATACGCAGTATTTT
CASSLYGGMGTDTQYF
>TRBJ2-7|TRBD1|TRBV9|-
TGTGCCAGCAGTGTTACCGGGACAGCAAGCTCCTACGAGCAGTACTTC
CASSVTGTASSYEQYF
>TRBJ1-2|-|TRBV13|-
TGTGCCAGCAGACCCATTGTGGGGGGTCTTGGCTACACCTTC
CASRPIVGGLGYTF
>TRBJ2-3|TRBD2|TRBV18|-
TGTGCCAGCTCACCATCGACTAGCGGGAGCCCTAGCACAGATACGCAGTATTTT
CASSPSTSGSPSTDTQYF
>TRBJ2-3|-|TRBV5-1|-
TGCGCCAGCAGCCTACCCCTCGCGGGGGCGGGGGCCTCTGATACGCAGTATTTT
CASSLPLAGAGASDTQYF
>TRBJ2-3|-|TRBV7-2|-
TGTGCCAGCAGCTTGGGACATAACACAGATACGCAGTATTTT
CASSLGHNTDTQYF
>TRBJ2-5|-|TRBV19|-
TGTGCCAGTAGTAGAGGCTACCGACAGACCCAGTACTTC
CASSRGYRQTQYF
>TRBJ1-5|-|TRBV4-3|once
TGCGCCAGCAGCCAAGATACAGGGTATCAGCCCCAGCATTTT
CASSQDTGYQPQHF
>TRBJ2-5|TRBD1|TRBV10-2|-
TGCGCCAGCAGTGAGCAGGGGGCGCGGGAGACCCAGTACTTC
CASSEQGARETQYF
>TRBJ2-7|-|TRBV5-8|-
TGTGCCAGCAGCCTGAGGTCAGGGGCCTACGAGCAGTACTTC
CASSLRSGAYEQYF
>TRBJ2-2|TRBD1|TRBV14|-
TGTGCCAGCAGCCATGGTTACAGGGGGCAGTCCGGGGAGCTGTTTTTT
CASSHGYRGQSGELFF
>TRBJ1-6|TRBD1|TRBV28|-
TGTGCCAGCAGTTTGGGACAGGGAGGATCACCCCTCCACTTT
CASSLGQGGSPLHF